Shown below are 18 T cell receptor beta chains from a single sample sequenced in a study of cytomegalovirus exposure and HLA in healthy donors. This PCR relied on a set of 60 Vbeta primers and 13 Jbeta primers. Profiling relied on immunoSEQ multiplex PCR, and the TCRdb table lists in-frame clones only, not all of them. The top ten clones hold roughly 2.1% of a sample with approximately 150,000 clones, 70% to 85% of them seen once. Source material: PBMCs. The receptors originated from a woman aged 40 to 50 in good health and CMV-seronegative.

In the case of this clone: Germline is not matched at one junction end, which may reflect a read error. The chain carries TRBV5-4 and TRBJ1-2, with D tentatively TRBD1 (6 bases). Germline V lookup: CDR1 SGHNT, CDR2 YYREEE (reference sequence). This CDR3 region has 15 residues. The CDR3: CASSSGGQVNYGHTF. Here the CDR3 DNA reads TGTGCCAGCAGCTCGGGGGGGCAGGTAAACTATGGCCACACCTTC.

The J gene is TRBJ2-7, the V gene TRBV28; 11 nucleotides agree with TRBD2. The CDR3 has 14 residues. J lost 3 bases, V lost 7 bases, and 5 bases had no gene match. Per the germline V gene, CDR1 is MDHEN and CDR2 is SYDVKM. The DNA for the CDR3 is TGTGCCAGCAAACTAGCGGGAGTAGTCTACGAGCAGTACTTC. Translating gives CASKLAGVVYEQYF.

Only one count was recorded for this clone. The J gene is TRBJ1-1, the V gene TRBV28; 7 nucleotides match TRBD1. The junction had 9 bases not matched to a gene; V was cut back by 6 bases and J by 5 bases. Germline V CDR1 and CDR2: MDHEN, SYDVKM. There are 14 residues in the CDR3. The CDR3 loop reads CASSRLQGRTEAFF. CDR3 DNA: TGTGCCAGCAGCCGGCTACAGGGGAGGACTGAAGCTTTCTTT.

The chain's CDR3 is CASSQSQMGTSGDEQYF. CDR3 DNA: TGCGCCAGCAGCCAGAGCCAGATGGGGACTAGCGGCGACGAGCAGTACTTC. The V gene is TRBV4-3, the J gene TRBJ2-5; 11 bases align to TRBD2. The assigned J gene may be wrong: the sequence end matches TRBJ2-7 better. Germline V CDR1 and CDR2: LGHNA, YSLEER. The length of the CDR3 is 17 residues.

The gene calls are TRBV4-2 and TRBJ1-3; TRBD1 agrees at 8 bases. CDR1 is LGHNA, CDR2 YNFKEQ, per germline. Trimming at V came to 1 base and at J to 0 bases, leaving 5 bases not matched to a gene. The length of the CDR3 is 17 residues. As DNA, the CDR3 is TGTGCCAGCAGCCAAGCGGCAGGGGGCGCCTCTGGAAACACCATATATTTT. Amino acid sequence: CASSQAAGGASGNTIYF.

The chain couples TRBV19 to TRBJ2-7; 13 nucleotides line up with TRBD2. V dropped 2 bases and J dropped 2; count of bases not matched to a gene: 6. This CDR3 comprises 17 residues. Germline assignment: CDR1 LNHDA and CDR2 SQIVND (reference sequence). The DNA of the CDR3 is TGTGCCAGTAGTATAACCGGGACTAGCGGGACCCCCTACGAGCAGTACTTC. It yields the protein CASSITGTSGTPYEQYF.

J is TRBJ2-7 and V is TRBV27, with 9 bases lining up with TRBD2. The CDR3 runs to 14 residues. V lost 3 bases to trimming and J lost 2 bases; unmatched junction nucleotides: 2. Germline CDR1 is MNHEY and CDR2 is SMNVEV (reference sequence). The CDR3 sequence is CASSFLAGTYEQYF. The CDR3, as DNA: TGTGCCAGCAGTTTTCTAGCGGGAACCTACGAGCAGTACTTC.

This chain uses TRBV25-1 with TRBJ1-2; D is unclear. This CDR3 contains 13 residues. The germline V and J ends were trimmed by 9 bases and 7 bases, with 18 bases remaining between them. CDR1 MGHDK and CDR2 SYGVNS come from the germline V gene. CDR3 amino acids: CASAGVLEGGYTF. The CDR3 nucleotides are TGTGCCAGTGCGGGCGTTCTCGAGGGTGGCTACACCTTC.

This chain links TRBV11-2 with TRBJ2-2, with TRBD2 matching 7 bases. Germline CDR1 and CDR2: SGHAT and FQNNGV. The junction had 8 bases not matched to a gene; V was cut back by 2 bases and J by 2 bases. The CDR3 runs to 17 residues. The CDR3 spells CASSLFSLADNTGELFF. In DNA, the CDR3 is TGTGCCAGCAGCTTATTTTCGCTAGCGGATAACACCGGGGAGCTGTTTTTT. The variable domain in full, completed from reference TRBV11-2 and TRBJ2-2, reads EAGVAQSPRYKIIEKRQSVAFWCNPISGHATLYWYQQILGQGPKLLIQFQNNGVVDDSQLPKDRFSAERLKGVDSTLKIQPAKLEDSAVYLCASSLFSLADNTGELFFGEGSRLTVL.

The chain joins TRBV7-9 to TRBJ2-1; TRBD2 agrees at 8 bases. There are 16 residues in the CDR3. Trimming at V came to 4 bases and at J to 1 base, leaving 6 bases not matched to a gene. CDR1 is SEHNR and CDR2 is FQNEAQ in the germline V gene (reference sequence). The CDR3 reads CASSSRTSLSYNEQFF. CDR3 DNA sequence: TGTGCCAGCAGCTCCCGGACTAGCCTATCCTACAATGAGCAGTTCTTC. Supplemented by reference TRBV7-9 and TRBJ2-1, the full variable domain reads DTGVSQNPRHKITKRGQNVTFRCDPISEHNRLYWYRQTLGQGPEFLTYFQNEAQLEKSRLLSDRFSAERPKGSFSTLEIQRTEQGDSAMYLCASSSRTSLSYNEQFFGPGTRLTVL.

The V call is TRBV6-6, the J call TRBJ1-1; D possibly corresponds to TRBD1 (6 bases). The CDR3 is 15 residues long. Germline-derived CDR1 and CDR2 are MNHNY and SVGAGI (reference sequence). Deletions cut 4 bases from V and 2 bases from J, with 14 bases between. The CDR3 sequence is CASSSRGGGNTEAFF. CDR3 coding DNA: TGTGCCAGCAGTTCTCGGGGAGGGGGTAACACTGAAGCTTTCTTT.

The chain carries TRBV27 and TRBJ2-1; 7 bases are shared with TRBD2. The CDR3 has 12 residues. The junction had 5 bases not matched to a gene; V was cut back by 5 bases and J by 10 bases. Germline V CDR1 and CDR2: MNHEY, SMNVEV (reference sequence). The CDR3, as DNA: TGTGCCAGCAGTCGGGTGGGGGGGGAGCAGTTCTTC. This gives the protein CASSRVGGEQFF.

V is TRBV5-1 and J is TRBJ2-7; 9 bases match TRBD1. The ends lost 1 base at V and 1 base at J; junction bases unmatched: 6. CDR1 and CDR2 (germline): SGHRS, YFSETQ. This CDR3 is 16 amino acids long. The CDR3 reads CASSLWGTGTSYEQYF. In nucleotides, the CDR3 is TGCGCCAGCAGCTTGTGGGGGACAGGGACTTCCTACGAGCAGTACTTC. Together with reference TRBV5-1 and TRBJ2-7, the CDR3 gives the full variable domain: KAGVTQTPRYLIKTRGQQVTLSCSPISGHRSVSWYQQTPGQGLQFLFEYFSETQRNKGNFPGRFSGRQFSNSRSEMNVSTLELGDSALYLCASSLWGTGTSYEQYFGPGTRLTVT.

The DNA of the CDR3 is TGTGCCAGCACCACAACAGGGTTAGGAAACACCATATATTTT. It encodes CASTTTGLGNTIYF. The J gene is TRBJ1-3, the V gene TRBV5-8; D is possibly TRBD1 (6 bases). The V end was cut by 6 bases, the J end by 4 bases, with 14 bases between. The germline gives CDR1 SGHTS, CDR2 YDEGEE. CDR3 size: 14 residues.

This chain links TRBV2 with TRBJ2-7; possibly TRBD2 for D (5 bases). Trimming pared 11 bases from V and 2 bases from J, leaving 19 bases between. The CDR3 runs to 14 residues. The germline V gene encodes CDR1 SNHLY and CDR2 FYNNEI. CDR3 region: CAGESDGKAYEQYF. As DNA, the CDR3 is TGTGCCGGCGAATCCGACGGGAAGGCCTACGAGCAGTACTTC.

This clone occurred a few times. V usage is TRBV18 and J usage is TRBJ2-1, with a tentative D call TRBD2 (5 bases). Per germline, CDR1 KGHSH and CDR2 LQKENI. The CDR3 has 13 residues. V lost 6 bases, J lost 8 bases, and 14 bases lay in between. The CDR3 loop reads CASSWLANHEQFF. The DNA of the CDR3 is TGTGCCAGCTCGTGGCTAGCCAACCATGAGCAGTTCTTC.

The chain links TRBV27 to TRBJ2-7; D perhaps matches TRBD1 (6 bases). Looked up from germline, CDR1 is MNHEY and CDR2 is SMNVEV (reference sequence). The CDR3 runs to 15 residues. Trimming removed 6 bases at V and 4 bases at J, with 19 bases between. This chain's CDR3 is CASSPKGQSHYEQYF. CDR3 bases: TGTGCCAGCAGCCCCAAGGGACAAAGTCATTACGAGCAGTACTTC.

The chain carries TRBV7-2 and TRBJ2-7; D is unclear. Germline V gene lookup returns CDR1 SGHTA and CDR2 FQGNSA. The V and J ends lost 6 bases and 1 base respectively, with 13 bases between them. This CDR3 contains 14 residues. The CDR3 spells CASSVSFWSYEQYF. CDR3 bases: TGTGCCAGCAGTGTGAGTTTTTGGTCCTACGAGCAGTACTTC.